This TCR beta chain was identified in a study of cytomegalovirus exposure and HLA in healthy donors. PCR amplification relied on 60 Vbeta primers (plus 13 Jbeta primers). Per the study methods: Later reanalysis found around 80 million unique TCR beta chains, roughly 10 million of them shared. Sequencing was performed with immunoSEQ multiplex PCR; in TCRdb, only in-frame clones are kept and a portion is missing. V, J and clone size are taken as reported in that table, and D and trimming were inferred from the DNA itself. This table has under 200,000 clones, around 72% appearing once. The CDR3 runs to 14 residues. The germline V gene encodes CDR1 LNHDA and CDR2 SQIVND (reference sequence). The V and J ends lost 2 bases and 6 bases respectively, with 11 bases between them.

This TCR was sampled from a female donor in good health and CMV-seronegative. Material: PBMCs. The V gene is TRBV19, the J gene TRBJ1-5; D not resolved. The CDR3 DNA reads TGTGCCAGTAGTATAAGAGGGAAAGGTCAGCCCCAGCATTTT. This translates into CASSIRGKGQPQHF.